These T cell receptor beta chains were read from a single sample in a study of beta chain features in type 1 diabetes. Some clones are missing from TCRdb's copy, which holds only in-frame ones; the method was immunoSEQ multiplex PCR. The sample gives approximately 470,000 clones, 30% of which show up once; about 0.065% is in the top ten. Sequencing input: naive CD4+ T cells from blood. The receptors were gathered from a man between 18 and 29 years old in good health. The CDR3 runs from the conserved cysteine through the conserved F or W. Each record gives: D gene, J gene, clone size, V gene, CDR3 DNA, CDR3 protein. D genes are given only for firm matches. The size entry is marked missing in some rows and otherwise reads once, few, many or a size class.

TRBD2,TRBJ2-5,few,TRBV7-8,TGTGCCAGCAGCTTAGCCCTAGCGGGACGCCCAGAGACCCAGTACTTC,CASSLALAGRPETQYF
NA,TRBJ1-4,few,TRBV6-5,TGTGCCAGCACCCGGGAACCGGCCAATGAAAAACTGTTTTTT,CASTREPANEKLFF
NA,TRBJ1-5,NA,TRBV30,TGTGCCTGGAGTGCAGGACAGAGCAATCAGCCCCAGCATTTT,CAWSAGQSNQPQHF
NA,TRBJ2-1,NA,TRBV7-2,TGTGCCAGCAGCCAACCGATAGCGATTGAGCAGTTCTTC,CASSQPIAIEQFF
NA,TRBJ2-6,NA,TRBV7-3,TGTGCCAGCAGCCCAGGGGCCTCTGGGGCCAACGTCCTGACTTTC,CASSPGASGANVLTF
NA,TRBJ1-5,NA,TRBV7-7,TGTGCCAGCAGCTGGATGGGGGGAAATCAGCCCCAGCATTTT,CASSWMGGNQPQHF
NA,TRBJ2-1,NA,TRBV30,TGTGCCTGGAGTGGAGACTCGTTCCGTCAAAACAATGAGCAGTTCTTC,CAWSGDSFRQNNEQFF
TRBD1,TRBJ2-3,NA,TRBV29-1,TGCAGCGCAGGACAGGAAACAGATACGCAGTATTTT,CSAGQETDTQYF
NA,TRBJ1-2,NA,TRBV14,TGTGCCAGCAGCCAAGATGGAGATGGCTACACCTTC,CASSQDGDGYTF
TRBD1,TRBJ2-7,NA,TRBV19,TGTGCCAGTAGCCGTGCAGGGGGCTTGAGCTCCTACGAGCAGTACTTC,CASSRAGGLSSYEQYF
NA,TRBJ1-2,NA,TRBV7-2,TGTGCCAGCAGCTTAGCTAGCTCTGTCGGCTACACCTTC,CASSLASSVGYTF
NA,TRBJ2-3,few,TRBV18,TGTGCCAGCTCACCGGGAGAATATACGCAGTATTTT,CASSPGEYTQYF
TRBD2,TRBJ2-7,NA,TRBV15,TGTGCCACCAGCAGGCTACTAGCGGGGACCTACGAGCAGTACTTC,CATSRLLAGTYEQYF
NA,TRBJ2-7,NA,TRBV7-2,TGTGCCAGCAGCTCAGACGTTTCCTACGAGCAGTACTTC,CASSSDVSYEQYF
NA,TRBJ2-5,NA,TRBV6-5,TGTGCCAGCAGTTACCGCCGGTGGCTAGCCCTGGAGACCCAGTACTTC,CASSYRRWLALETQYF
NA,TRBJ2-5,NA,TRBV4-1,TGCGCCAGCAGCCTAGGACTGGAAGAGACCCAGTACTTC,CASSLGLEETQYF
NA,TRBJ2-1,NA,TRBV11-1,TGTGCCAGCAGCTTACAGACTGGTAGCTCCTACAATGAGCAGTTCTTC,CASSLQTGSSYNEQFF
NA,TRBJ2-5,NA,TRBV6-5,TGTGCCAGCAGTTACTCATCACTAGCTGTGGAGACCCAGTACTTC,CASSYSSLAVETQYF
TRBD2,TRBJ2-3,NA,TRBV11-2,TGTGCCAGCAGCTCCCTAGCGGGAGGGGCAGATACGCAGTATTTT,CASSSLAGGADTQYF
TRBD1,TRBJ2-7,NA,TRBV29-1,TGCAGCGTTGGGGTCGCGCAGGGGGCGGGAGAGCAGTACTTC,CSVGVAQGAGEQYF
NA,TRBJ1-4,few,TRBV7-9,TGTGCCAGCAGCCCCCTCTCTGGTAATGAAAAACTGTTTTTT,CASSPLSGNEKLFF
NA,TRBJ2-4,NA,TRBV4-2,TGTGCCAGCAGCCAAGACAGGGCTTTGGGAAACATTCAGTACTTC,CASSQDRALGNIQYF
NA,TRBJ1-5,NA,TRBV7-3,TGTGCCACCCGATGGGGGGGAACTCAGCCCCAGCATTTT,CATRWGGTQPQHF
NA,TRBJ2-7,few,TRBV30,TGTGCCTGGAGTAATAGTTTGGGTTACGAGCAGTACTTC,CAWSNSLGYEQYF
TRBD1,TRBJ1-2,NA,TRBV4-2,TGTGCCAGCAGCCGACCGACAGGGCACTATGGCTACACCTTC,CASSRPTGHYGYTF
NA,TRBJ1-1,few,TRBV23-1,TGCGCCAGCAGTCAATCTTGGACATTCACTGAAGCTTTCTTT,CASSQSWTFTEAFF
NA,TRBJ2-5,few,TRBV27,TGTGCCAGCAGTTGGGCGGCCAGCCAGGCCCAGTACTTC,CASSWAASQAQYF
NA,TRBJ2-1,NA,TRBV4-3,TGCGCCAGCAGCCAAGGGCGGACTGCATGGTCCTACAATGAGCAGTTCTTC,CASSQGRTAWSYNEQFF
NA,TRBJ2-2,NA,TRBV7-2,TGTGCCAGCAGCCGACAGGGAGGGACCGGGGAGCTGTTTTTT,CASSRQGGTGELFF
NA,TRBJ2-5,few,TRBV30,TGTGCCTGGAGTTTGGGGGCTGGACAAGAGACCCAGTACTTC,CAWSLGAGQETQYF
NA,TRBJ2-5,NA,TRBV30,TGTGCCTGGAGCGCCTCCCGGGTTCAGACCCAGTACTTC,CAWSASRVQTQYF
NA,TRBJ2-7,NA,TRBV6-1,TGTGCCAGCAGTGAAGTATTAGCGGCCTACGAGCAGTACTTC,CASSEVLAAYEQYF
NA,TRBJ1-2,few,TRBV14,TGTGCCAGCAGCCAAGTGATTGGGGACGCTTACTACACCTTC,CASSQVIGDAYYTF
NA,TRBJ2-4,few,TRBV7-2,TGTGCCAGCAGCTCGTTTACTCTAGCCAAAAACATTCAGTACTTC,CASSSFTLAKNIQYF
TRBD1,TRBJ2-5,NA,TRBV7-6,TGTGCCAGCAGCCCCCGGACAGGGGGGAGTCAAGAGACCCAGTACTTC,CASSPRTGGSQETQYF
NA,TRBJ2-1,NA,TRBV30,TGTGCCTGGAGGCCGGAGAATGAGCAGTTCTTC,CAWRPENEQFF
TRBD2,TRBJ2-4,few,TRBV12-5,TGTGCTAGTGGTTTGGTTACTAGCGGGCCAAACATTCAGTACTTC,CASGLVTSGPNIQYF
NA,TRBJ2-3,few,TRBV4-2,TGTGCCAGCAGCCAAGATGGGGAGGTTGCAACAGATACGCAGTATTTT,CASSQDGEVATDTQYF
NA,TRBJ1-5,NA,TRBV30,TGTGCCTGGAACCGACGGATTAGCAATCAGCCCCAGCATTTT,CAWNRRISNQPQHF
TRBD2,TRBJ2-1,few,TRBV19,TGTGCCAGTAGTACCGGGACTACACCCCACTCCTACAATGAGCAGTTCTTC,CASSTGTTPHSYNEQFF
NA,TRBJ1-2,NA,TRBV30,TGTGCCTGGAGTGCCACGAGGGATGGCTACACCTTC,CAWSATRDGYTF
NA,TRBJ2-3,few,TRBV18,TGTGCCAGCTCACAGAATCAGTTCGTCACAGATACGCAGTATTTT,CASSQNQFVTDTQYF
NA,TRBJ2-1,NA,TRBV21-1,TGTGCCAGCAGCAGGGCCAGCTCCTACAATGAGCAGTTCTTC,CASSRASSYNEQFF
NA,TRBJ2-3,few,TRBV15,TGTGCCACCAGCAGAGATCCAACTGCGACAGATACGCAGTATTTT,CATSRDPTATDTQYF
TRBD1,TRBJ2-3,few,TRBV10-3,TGTGCCATCAGGACGGGGACAGGGGAGACAGATACGCAGTATTTT,CAIRTGTGETDTQYF
NA,TRBJ2-6,few,TRBV7-2,TGTGCCAGCAGCTTAGCGAAAACCCCAGGCGGCTCTGGGGCCAACGTCCTGACTTTC,CASSLAKTPGGSGANVLTF
TRBD2,TRBJ2-5,few,TRBV29-1,TGCAGCGTTGTTAGCGGGCAAGAGACCCAGTACTTC,CSVVSGQETQYF
NA,TRBJ2-7,NA,TRBV14,TGTGCCAGCAGCGCATCCGGGGTGCCTTCCTACGAGCAGTACTTC,CASSASGVPSYEQYF
NA,TRBJ1-2,NA,TRBV5-1,TGCGCCAGCAGCCTAATAGAACAGGGTGCGGATGGCTACACCTTC,CASSLIEQGADGYTF
NA,TRBJ2-3,few,TRBV30,TGTGCCTGGAGTGTAGCGACTACCCCCGGGGCAGATACGCAGTATTTT,CAWSVATTPGADTQYF
TRBD1,TRBJ2-3,NA,TRBV30,TGTGCCTGGAGAGAGAGGGGGCGGGATACGCAGTATTTT,CAWRERGRDTQYF
TRBD2,TRBJ2-2,few,TRBV5-1,TGCGCCAGCAGCTTGAGCCCGGGACTAGCAAGCGGGGAGCTGTTTTTT,CASSLSPGLASGELFF
NA,TRBJ2-6,NA,TRBV7-2,TGTGCCAGCAGCTCACAGAGCTCTGGGGCCAACGTCCTGACTTTC,CASSSQSSGANVLTF
TRBD1,TRBJ1-1,few,TRBV2,TGTGCCAGCACTTTACAGGGGGCATCGAGCACTGAAGCTTTCTTT,CASTLQGASSTEAFF
TRBD1,TRBJ1-4,NA,TRBV30,TGTGCCTGGAGCAGACGACAGGGGAAGAATGAAAAACTGTTTTTT,CAWSRRQGKNEKLFF
TRBD2,TRBJ2-5,NA,TRBV4-1,TGCGCCAGCAGCACTCTTACCGGGACTAGCGGCCAAGAGACCCAGTACTTC,CASSTLTGTSGQETQYF
NA,TRBJ2-7,NA,TRBV18,TGTGCCAGCTCCTACCAGGCCCGAGTAGAGCAGTACTTC,CASSYQARVEQYF
TRBD2,TRBJ2-3,NA,TRBV7-9,TGTGCCAGCAGCTTAGTAGGGGAGGGGACAGATACGCAGTATTTT,CASSLVGEGTDTQYF
NA,TRBJ1-5,NA,TRBV1,TGCACCAGCAGCCCATTGGGGCAAAATCAGCCCCAGCATTTT,CTSSPLGQNQPQHF
NA,TRBJ2-7,NA,TRBV15,TGTGCCACCAGCAGAGATCTGGGTGCCTCCACCTACGAGCAGTACTTC,CATSRDLGASTYEQYF